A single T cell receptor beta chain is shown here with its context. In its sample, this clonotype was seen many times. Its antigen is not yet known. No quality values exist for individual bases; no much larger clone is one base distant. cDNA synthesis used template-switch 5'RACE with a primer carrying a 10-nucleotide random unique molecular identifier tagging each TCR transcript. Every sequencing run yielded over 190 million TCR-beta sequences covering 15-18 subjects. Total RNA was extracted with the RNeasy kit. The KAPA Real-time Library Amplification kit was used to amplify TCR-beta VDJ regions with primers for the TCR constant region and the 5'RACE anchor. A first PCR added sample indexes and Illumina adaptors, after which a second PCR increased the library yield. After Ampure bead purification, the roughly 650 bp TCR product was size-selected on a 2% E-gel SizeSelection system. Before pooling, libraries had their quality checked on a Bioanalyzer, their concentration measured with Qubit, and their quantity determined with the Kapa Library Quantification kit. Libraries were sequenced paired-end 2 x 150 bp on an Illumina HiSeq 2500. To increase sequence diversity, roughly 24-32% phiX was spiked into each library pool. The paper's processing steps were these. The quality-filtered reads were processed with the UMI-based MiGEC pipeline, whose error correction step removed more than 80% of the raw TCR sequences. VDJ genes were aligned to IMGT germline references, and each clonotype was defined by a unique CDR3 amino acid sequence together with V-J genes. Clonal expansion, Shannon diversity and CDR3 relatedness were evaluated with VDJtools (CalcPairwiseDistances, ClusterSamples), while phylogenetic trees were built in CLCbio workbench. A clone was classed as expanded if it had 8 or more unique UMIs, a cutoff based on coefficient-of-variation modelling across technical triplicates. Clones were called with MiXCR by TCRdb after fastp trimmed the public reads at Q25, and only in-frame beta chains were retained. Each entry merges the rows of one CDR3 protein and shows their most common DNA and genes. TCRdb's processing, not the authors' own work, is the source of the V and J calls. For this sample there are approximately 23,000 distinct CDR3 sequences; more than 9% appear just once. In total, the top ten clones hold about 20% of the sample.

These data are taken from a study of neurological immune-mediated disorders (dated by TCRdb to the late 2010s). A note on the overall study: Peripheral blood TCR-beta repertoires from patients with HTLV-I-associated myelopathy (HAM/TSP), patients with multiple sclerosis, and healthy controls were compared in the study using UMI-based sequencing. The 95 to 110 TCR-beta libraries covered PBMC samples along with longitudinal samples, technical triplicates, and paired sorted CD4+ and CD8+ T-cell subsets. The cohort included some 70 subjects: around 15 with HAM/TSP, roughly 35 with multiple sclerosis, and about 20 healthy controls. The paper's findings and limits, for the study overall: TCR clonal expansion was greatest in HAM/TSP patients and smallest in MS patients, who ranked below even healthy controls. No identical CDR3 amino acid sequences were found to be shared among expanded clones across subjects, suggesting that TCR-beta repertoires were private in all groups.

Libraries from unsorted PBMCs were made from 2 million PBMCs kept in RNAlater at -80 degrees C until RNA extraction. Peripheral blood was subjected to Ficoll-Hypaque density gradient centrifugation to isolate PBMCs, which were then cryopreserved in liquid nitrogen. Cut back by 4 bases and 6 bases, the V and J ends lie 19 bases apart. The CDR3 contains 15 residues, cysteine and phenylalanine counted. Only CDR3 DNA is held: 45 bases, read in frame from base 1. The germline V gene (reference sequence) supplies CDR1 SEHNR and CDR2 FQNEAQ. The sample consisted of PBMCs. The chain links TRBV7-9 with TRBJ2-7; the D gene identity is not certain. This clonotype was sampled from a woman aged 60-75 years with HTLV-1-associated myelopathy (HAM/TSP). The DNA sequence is TGTGCCAGCAGCTCTCCCGGGCCCCAAGGCGGCGAGCAGTACTTC. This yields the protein CASSSPGPQGGEQYF.